The entry that follows covers one TCR beta chain sequence. Its antigen is undetermined. Following extraction, RNA underwent reverse transcription to cDNA, which served as the sequencing template. TCRdb's copy holds only in-frame clones and misses some; the assay was immunoSEQ multiplex PCR. This sample has about 180,000 clones; about 60% occur once, and the top ten carry roughly 14%. V lost 10 bases, J lost 7 bases, and 17 bases lay in between. The germline V gene encodes CDR1 ENHRY and CDR2 SYGVKD. CDR3 length: 14 amino acids. The record originates from a study of CD8+ T cells in alopecia areata. Overall study context: Treated patients received oral tofacitinib, 5 to 10 mg twice daily. Whole-study findings and limits: Lesional scalp displayed greater clonality than normal scalp, most notably in alopecia totalis/universalis. The study also sequences resident alphabeta T cells of normal skin in scalp samples.

Lesional scalp punch biopsies and peripheral blood came from alopecia areata patients. Sequencing was performed on CD4+ T cells sorted from blood, taken at week 0. The rearrangement uses TRBV10-3 and TRBJ1-6, with D perhaps matching TRBD1 (6 bases). The sequence derives from a human donor with alopecia areata. The CDR3 loop is CATTSGQTNSPLHF. Written as DNA, the CDR3 is TGTGCCACCACCTCAGGACAGACGAATTCACCCCTCCACTTT.